The 14 T cell receptor beta chains listed next were all sequenced from one sample in a study of blood T cell repertoires in COVID-19. Data came from immunoSEQ multiplex PCR; TCRdb stores just in-frame clones and leaves some out. Here the sample spans about 26,000 clones, around 67% being singletons. Sequencing used peripheral blood. These receptors came from a man in his fifties or sixties with active or convalescent COVID-19.

The CDR3 sequence: CASHQLGGGTGEQYF. CDR3 bases: TGTGCCAGTCACCAACTAGGGGGGGGGACTGGCGAGCAGTACTTC. The chain is built from TRBV19 and TRBJ2-7, with D possibly matching TRBD2 (7 bases). Germline lookup yields CDR1 LNHDA and CDR2 SQIVND (reference sequence). This CDR3 spans 15 amino acids. V lost 8 bases and J 6 bases, leaving 23 bases between the germline ends.

The rearrangement links TRBV19 to TRBJ1-2, with 7 bases identical to TRBD1. The CDR3 is made up of 15 amino acids. Germline CDR1 reads LNHDA; CDR2 reads SQIVND (reference sequence). The junction had 12 bases not matched to a gene; V was cut back by 3 bases and J by 8 bases. The CDR3 loop is CASSMNGQVLGGYTF. The CDR3 nucleotides are TGTGCCAGTAGTATGAACGGACAGGTACTAGGGGGCTACACCTTC.

The chain recombines TRBV6-5 with TRBJ2-3, with D uncertain. The CDR3 is 13 residues long. Germline-derived CDR1 and CDR2 are MNHEY and SVGAGI. Trimming removed 8 bases from V and 0 bases from J, with 9 bases in between. DNA for the CDR3: TGTGCCAGCCAGGCCCCGAGCACAGATACGCAGTATTTT. Its translation: CASQAPSTDTQYF.

V usage is TRBV11-2 and J usage is TRBJ2-5, with TRBD2 identical over 7 bases. V lost 8 bases to trimming and J lost 8 bases; unmatched junction nucleotides: 14. The CDR3 contains 14 residues. Looked up from germline, CDR1 is SGHAT and CDR2 is FQNNGV. The CDR3: CASEKVGTTDTQYF. CDR3 nucleotides: TGTGCCAGCGAAAAGGTCGGGACTACGGACACCCAGTACTTC.

The V call is TRBV5-1, the J call TRBJ1-1; the match to TRBD1 covers 7 bases. CDR3 length: 15 amino acids. Germline V CDR1 and CDR2: SGHRS, YFSETQ. V trimming: 4 bases; J trimming: 4 bases; junction bases outside the gene matches: 10. The DNA of the CDR3 is TGCGCCAGCAGCGCCATAAGACAGGGTCCCACTGAAGCTTTCTTT. This sequence encodes CASSAIRQGPTEAFF.

This clone has a handful of counts. The chain joins TRBV5-1 to TRBJ2-7, with D tentatively TRBD1 (5 bases). Germline V gene sequence: CDR1 SGHRS, CDR2 YFSETQ. CDR3 length equals 17 residues. V was pared by 0 bases and J by 0 bases, with 16 bases between. The CDR3 sequence: CASSLGPLGVSSYEQYF. DNA of the CDR3: TGCGCCAGCAGCTTGGGCCCCCTAGGGGTAAGCTCCTACGAGCAGTACTTC.

This chain connects TRBV10-2 to TRBJ2-3, with TRBD2 matching over 14 bases. Germline loops: CDR1 WSHSY, CDR2 SAAADI. V lost 5 bases to trimming and J lost 4 bases; unmatched junction nucleotides: 11. The CDR3 runs to 18 residues. The CDR3 nucleotides are TGCGCCAGCAGTTTGACTAGCGGGGGGGTTGGACTCGCAGATACGCAGTATTTT. Its translation is CASSLTSGGVGLADTQYF.

This rearrangement joins TRBV5-1 to TRBJ2-7, with D perhaps matching TRBD1 (7 bases). Trimming removed 4 bases from V and 6 bases from J, with 17 bases in between. The CDR3 runs 14 residues. Germline loops: CDR1 SGHRS, CDR2 YFSETQ. The chain's CDR3 is CASSQIGRGVEQYF. CDR3 coding DNA: TGCGCCAGCAGCCAAATTGGCAGGGGGGTCGAGCAGTACTTC.

The chain carries TRBV5-1 and TRBJ2-3; TRBD1 aligns across 10 bases. There are 14 residues in the CDR3. The V and J ends lost 2 bases and 5 bases, in that order; junction bases with no gene match: 2. The germline V gene encodes CDR1 SGHRS and CDR2 YFSETQ. CDR3 protein: CASSLWTGGDTQYF. The CDR3 nucleotides are TGCGCCAGCAGCTTATGGACAGGGGGAGATACGCAGTATTTT.

This clone has a single count. J is TRBJ2-2 and V is TRBV24-1; tentatively, D is TRBD1 (5 bases). This CDR3 comprises 14 residues. Trimming took off 4 bases at V and 5 bases at J, with 10 bases between the two ends. Germline V CDR1 and CDR2: KGHDR, SFDVKD. The CDR3 nucleotides read TGTGCCACCAGTGACTCACCAGGGACCGGGGAGCTGTTTTTT. Translating it yields CATSDSPGTGELFF.

There are a few counts of this clone. The chain recombines TRBV30 with TRBJ1-2; a weak D match, TRBD1 (6 bases). The germline CDR1 and CDR2 sequences are GTSNPN and SVGIG (reference sequence). The CDR3 has 13 amino acids. Trimming removed 0 bases from V and 6 bases from J, with 11 bases in between. The CDR3 DNA follows: TGTGCCTGGAGTGTACAGGGTATCGATGGCTACACCTTC. As protein: CAWSVQGIDGYTF.

As for this clone: Other DNA sequences in the sample encode the same CDR3. The chain carries TRBV11-3 and TRBJ1-2; no firm D call. The CDR3 contains 14 residues. Germline CDR1 SGHNT, CDR2 YENEEA. V was cut by 1 base and J by 8 bases, with 14 bases left in between. The CDR3 region is CASSLAGSGYGYTF. In nucleotides, the CDR3 is TGTGCCAGCAGCTTAGCGGGGTCTGGATACGGCTACACCTTC.

V usage is TRBV20-1 and J usage is TRBJ1-5; 8 bases match TRBD1. The CDR3 has 15 amino acids. From germline, CDR1 is DFQATT and CDR2 SNEGSKA (reference sequence). J lost 7 bases, V lost 3 bases, and 11 bases had no gene match. This CDR3 is CSASHGQGGIQPQHF. The CDR3 DNA sequence: TGCAGTGCTAGTCACGGACAGGGAGGGATCCAGCCCCAGCATTTT.

This clone was picked up a small number of times. The V gene is TRBV19, the J gene TRBJ2-1, with 9 positions matching TRBD1. Germline V CDR1 and CDR2: LNHDA, SQIVND (reference sequence). The CDR3 consists of 14 residues. The V and J ends lost 9 bases and 6 bases, in that order; junction bases with no gene match: 9. CDR3 sequence (DNA): TGTGCCAGCGCCCGGGACAGGGTGACCAATGAGCAGTTCTTC. Its protein is CASARDRVTNEQFF.